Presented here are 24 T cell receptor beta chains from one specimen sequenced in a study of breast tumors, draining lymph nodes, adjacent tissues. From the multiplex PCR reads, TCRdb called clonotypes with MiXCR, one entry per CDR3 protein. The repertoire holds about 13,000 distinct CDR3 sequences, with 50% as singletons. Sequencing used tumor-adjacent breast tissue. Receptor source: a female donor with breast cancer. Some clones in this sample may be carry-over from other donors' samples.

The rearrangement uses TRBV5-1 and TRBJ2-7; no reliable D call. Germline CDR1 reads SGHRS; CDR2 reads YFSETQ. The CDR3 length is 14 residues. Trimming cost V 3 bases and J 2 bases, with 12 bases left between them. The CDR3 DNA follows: TGCGCCAGCAGCTCAGAGGATTGGGCCTACGAGCAGTACTTC. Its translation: CASSSEDWAYEQYF.

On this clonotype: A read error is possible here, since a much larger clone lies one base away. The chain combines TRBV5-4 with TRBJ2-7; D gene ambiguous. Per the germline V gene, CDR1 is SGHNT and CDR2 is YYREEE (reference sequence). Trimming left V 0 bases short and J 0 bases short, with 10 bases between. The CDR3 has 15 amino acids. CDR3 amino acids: CASSLGVSGSYEQYF. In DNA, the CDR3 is TGTGCCAGCAGCTTGGGGGTTTCGGGCTCCTACGAGCAGTACTTC.

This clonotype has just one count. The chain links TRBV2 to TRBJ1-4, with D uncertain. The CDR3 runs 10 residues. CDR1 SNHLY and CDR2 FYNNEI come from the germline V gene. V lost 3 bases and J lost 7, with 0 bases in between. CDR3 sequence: CASSDEKLFF. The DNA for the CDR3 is TGTGCCAGCAGTGATGAAAAACTGTTTTTT.

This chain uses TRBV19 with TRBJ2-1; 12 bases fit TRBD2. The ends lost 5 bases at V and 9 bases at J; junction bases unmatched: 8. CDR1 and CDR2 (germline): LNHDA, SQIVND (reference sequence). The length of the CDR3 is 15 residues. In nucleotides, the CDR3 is TGTGCCAGTAGTCCGCAGACTAGCGGGAGTAGTGAGCAGTTCTTC. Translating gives CASSPQTSGSSEQFF. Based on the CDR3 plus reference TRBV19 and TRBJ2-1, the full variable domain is DGGITQSPKYLFRKEGQNVTLSCEQNLNHDAMYWYRQDPGQGLRLIYYSQIVNDFQKGDIAEGYSVSREKKESFPLTVTSAQKNPTAFYLCASSPQTSGSSEQFFGPGTRLTVL.

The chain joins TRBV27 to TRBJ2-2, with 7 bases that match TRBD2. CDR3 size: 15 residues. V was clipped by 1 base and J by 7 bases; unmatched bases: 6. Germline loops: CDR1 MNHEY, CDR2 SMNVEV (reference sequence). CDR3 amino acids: CASSLFERDIGELFF. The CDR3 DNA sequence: TGTGCCAGCAGTTTATTCGAGCGGGATATCGGGGAGCTGTTTTTT.

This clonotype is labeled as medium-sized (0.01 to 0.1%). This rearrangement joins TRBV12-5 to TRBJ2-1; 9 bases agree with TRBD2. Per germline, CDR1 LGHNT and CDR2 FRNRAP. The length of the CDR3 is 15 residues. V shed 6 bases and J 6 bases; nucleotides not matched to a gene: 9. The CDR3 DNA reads TGTGCTAGTGGAGCCGGGACTAGCCCCTCCAATGAGCAGTTCTTC. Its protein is CASGAGTSPSNEQFF.

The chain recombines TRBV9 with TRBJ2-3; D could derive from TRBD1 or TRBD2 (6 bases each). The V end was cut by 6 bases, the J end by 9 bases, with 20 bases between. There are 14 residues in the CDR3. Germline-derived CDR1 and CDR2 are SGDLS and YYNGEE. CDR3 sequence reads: CASTPVWGAGTQYF. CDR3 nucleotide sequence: TGTGCCAGCACCCCCGTTTGGGGGGCAGGAACGCAGTATTTT.

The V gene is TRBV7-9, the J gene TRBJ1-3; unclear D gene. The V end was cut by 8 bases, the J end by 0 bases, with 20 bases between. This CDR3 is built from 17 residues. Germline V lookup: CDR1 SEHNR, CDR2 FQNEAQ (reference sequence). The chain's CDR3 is CASGESLSQRSGNTIYF. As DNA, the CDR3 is TGTGCCAGCGGGGAAAGTCTCTCACAACGCTCTGGAAACACCATATATTTT.

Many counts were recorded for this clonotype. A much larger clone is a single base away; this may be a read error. DNA for the CDR3: TGTGCCAGCAGTCAGGGTTGGGTAACCCAGTACTTC. Encoded protein: CASSQGWVTQYF. The chain couples TRBV6-1 to TRBJ2-5, with D tentatively TRBD1 (5 bases). CDR3 size: 12 residues. The germline gives CDR1 MNHNS, CDR2 SASEGT. V was trimmed by 5 bases and J by 8 bases, leaving 12 bases between them.

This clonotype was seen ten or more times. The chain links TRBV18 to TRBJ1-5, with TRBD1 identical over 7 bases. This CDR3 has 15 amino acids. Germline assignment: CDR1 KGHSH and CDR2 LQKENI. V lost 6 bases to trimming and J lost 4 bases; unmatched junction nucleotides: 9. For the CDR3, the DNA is TGTGCCAGCTCCCCATCGACAGGGCAAAATCAGCCCCAGCATTTT. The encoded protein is CASSPSTGQNQPQHF. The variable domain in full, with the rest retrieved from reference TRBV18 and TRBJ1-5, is NAGVMQNPRHLVRRRGQEARLRCSPMKGHSHVYWYRQLPEEGLKFMVYLQKENIIDESGMPKERFSAEFPKEGPSILRIQQVVRGDSAAYFCASSPSTGQNQPQHFGDGTRLSIL.

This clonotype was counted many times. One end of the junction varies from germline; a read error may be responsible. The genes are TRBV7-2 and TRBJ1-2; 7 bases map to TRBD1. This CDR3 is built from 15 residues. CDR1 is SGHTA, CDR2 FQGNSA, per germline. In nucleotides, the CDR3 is TGTGCCAGCAGCTTAGGAAAGGGGGCAGGCTATGGCTACCCCTTC. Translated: CASSLGKGAGYGYPF.

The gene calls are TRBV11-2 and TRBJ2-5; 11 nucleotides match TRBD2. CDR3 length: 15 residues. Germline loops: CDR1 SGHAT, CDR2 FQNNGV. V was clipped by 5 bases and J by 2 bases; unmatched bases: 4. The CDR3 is CASSPRLAGQETQYF. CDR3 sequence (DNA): TGTGCCAGCAGCCCCCGACTAGCGGGACAAGAGACCCAGTACTTC.

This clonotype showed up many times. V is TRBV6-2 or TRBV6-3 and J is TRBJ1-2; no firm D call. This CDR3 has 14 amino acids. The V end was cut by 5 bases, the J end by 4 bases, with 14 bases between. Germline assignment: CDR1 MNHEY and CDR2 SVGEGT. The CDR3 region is CASSHPDRPYGYTF. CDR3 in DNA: TGTGCCAGCAGTCATCCGGACCGACCCTATGGCTACACCTTC.

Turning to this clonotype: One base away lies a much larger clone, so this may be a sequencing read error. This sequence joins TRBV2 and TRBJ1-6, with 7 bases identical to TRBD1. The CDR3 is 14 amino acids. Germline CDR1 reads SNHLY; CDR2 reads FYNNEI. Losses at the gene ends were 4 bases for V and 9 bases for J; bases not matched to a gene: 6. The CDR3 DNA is TGTGCCAGCAGTGCGACAGGGAATAGTTCACCCCTCCACTTT. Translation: CASSATGNSSPLHF.

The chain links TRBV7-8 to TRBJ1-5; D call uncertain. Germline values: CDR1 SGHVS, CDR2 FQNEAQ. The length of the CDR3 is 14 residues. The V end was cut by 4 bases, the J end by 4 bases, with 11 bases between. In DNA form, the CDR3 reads TGTGCCAGCAGCTCCGGGGAAGTTAATCAGCCCCAGCATTTT. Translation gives CASSSGEVNQPQHF.

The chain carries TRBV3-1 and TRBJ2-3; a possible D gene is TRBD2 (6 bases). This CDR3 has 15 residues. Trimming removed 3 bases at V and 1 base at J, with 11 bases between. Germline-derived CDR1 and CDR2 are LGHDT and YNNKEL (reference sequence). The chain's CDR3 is CASSHGERGTDTQYF. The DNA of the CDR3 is TGTGCCAGCAGCCACGGGGAGCGGGGCACAGATACGCAGTATTTT.

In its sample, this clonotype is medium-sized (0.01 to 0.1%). The CDR3 region has the DNA TGTGCCAGCAGCTTTAGGGAGTTCGGTGGTGGCTACACCTTC. Protein product: CASSFREFGGGYTF. The chain employs TRBV7-2 and TRBJ1-2; D unclear. The CDR3 totals 14 residues. V was shortened by 3 bases and J by 7 bases, with 15 bases between the two germline ends. Germline CDR1 and CDR2: SGHTA and FQGNSA.

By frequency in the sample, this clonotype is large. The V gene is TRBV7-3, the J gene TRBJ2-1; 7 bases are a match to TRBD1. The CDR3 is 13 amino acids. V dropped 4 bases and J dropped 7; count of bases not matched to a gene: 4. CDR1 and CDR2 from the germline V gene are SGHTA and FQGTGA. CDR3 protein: CASSSTGVNEQFF. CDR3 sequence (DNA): TGTGCCAGCAGCTCCACAGGGGTAAATGAGCAGTTCTTC.

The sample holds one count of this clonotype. The CDR3 loop is CSVAFSGNTIYF. The CDR3 DNA is TGCAGCGTTGCATTCTCTGGAAACACCATATATTTT. This sequence joins TRBV29-1 and TRBJ1-3, with D unclear. The length of the CDR3 is 12 residues. The germline CDR1 and CDR2 sequences are SQVTM and ANQGSEA. V shed 4 bases and J shed 0 bases, with 4 bases lying between them.

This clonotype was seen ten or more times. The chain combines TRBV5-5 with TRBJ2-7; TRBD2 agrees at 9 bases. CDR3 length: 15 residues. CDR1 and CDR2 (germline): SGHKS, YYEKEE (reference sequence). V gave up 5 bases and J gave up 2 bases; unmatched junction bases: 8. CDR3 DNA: TGTGCCAGCAGTTATAGCGGGGGAGTCCCCTACGAGCAGTACGTC. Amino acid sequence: CASSYSGGVPYEQYV.

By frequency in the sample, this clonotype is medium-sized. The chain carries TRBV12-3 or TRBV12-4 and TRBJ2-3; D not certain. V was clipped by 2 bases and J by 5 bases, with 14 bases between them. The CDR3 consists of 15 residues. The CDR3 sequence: CASSLYRTAGDTQYF. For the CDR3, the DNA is TGTGCCAGCAGTTTATATCGGACCGCCGGAGATACGCAGTATTTT.

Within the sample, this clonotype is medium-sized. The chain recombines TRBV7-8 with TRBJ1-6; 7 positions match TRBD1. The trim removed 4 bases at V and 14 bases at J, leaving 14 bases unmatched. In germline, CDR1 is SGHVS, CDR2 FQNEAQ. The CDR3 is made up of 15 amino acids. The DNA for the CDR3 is TGTGCCAGCAGCTCCCTGGACAGGTCCTTTGGAGCCCTCCACTTT. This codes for CASSSLDRSFGALHF. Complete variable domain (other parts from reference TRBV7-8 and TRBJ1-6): GAGVSQSPRYKVAKRGQDVALRCDPISGHVSLFWYQQALGQGPEFLTYFQNEAQLDKSGLPSDRFFAERPEGSVSTLKIQRTQQEDSAVYLCASSSLDRSFGALHFGNGTRLTVT.

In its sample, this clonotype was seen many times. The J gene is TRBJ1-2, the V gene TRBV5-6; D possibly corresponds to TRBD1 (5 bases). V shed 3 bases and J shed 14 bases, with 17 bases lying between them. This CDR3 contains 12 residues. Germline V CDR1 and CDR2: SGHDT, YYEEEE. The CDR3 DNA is TGTGCCAGCAGCTCCCCCGGGACCGCTGGGACCTTC. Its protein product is CASSSPGTAGTF.

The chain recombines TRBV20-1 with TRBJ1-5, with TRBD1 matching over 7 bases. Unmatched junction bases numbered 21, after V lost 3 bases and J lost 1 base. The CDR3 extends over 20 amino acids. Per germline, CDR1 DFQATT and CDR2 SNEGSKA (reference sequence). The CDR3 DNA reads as TGCAGTGCTAGTGCGGCGGGGCCGGGACAGCCAGACCAAAGCAATCAGCCCCAGCATTTT. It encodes CSASAAGPGQPDQSNQPQHF.